The entry that follows covers one T cell receptor beta chain sequence. What it binds is not known. The same CDR3 arises from other DNA sequences in this sample as well. The data originate from a study of shared clonotypes between healthy human individuals. Study-wide findings and caveats: A handful of donors shared around 5% of their naive CD4 clonotypes.

The CDR3 has 14 amino acids. CDR1 and CDR2 from the germline V gene are LGHNA and YNFKEQ. Trimming removed 0 bases at V and 3 bases at J, with 9 bases between. The table came from immunoSEQ multiplex PCR; TCRdb's copy has only in-frame clones and leaves some out. The sample has 2,500,000 or so clones, about nine tenths seen once. Source material: naive CD4+ T cells from PBMCs. Subset defined: CD45RA+ positively selected. The sequence was obtained from a man between 18 and 35 years old in good health. Some clones in this sample may be carry-over from other donors' samples. This sequence joins TRBV4-2 and TRBJ2-7; maybe TRBD2 (6 bases). The CDR3 loop reads CASSQDPGSYEQYF. The CDR3 DNA follows: TGTGCCAGCAGCCAAGATCCCGGGAGCTACGAGCAGTACTTC.